The 19 T cell receptor beta chains presented below share a single source sample, sequenced in a study of sequential checkpoint blockade in melanoma (dated by TCRdb to the late 2010s). The treatment or condition label on this specimen signifies: randomized to nivolumab then ipilimumab (arm A) or the reverse (arm B). The receptor library was made with the immunoSEQ multiplex PCR assay. What TCRdb holds here is the immuneACCESS table cut down to in-frame rearrangements. Part of the clones is not present; checked against another copy, under half of the missing clones reflect an unresolved V gene, and the others are unexplained. The sample yields about 25,000 clones; about 77% were counted once. The top ten clones comprise 22% of the sample. Source: CD8+ T cells sorted from blood (inferred from file names), taken from a patient given nivolumab and ipilimumab in sequence. The receptors were sampled from a human donor with melanoma.

The chain recombines TRBV5-1 with TRBJ1-1, with 9 bases fitting TRBD1. This CDR3 is 14 amino acids long. The germline V gene encodes CDR1 SGHRS and CDR2 YFSETQ. Trimming removed 5 bases from V and 2 bases from J; junction bases left unmatched: 4. CDR3 protein: CASRRTGDNTEAFF. For the CDR3, the DNA is TGCGCCAGCAGACGGACAGGGGATAACACTGAAGCTTTCTTT.

The gene calls are TRBV7-2 and TRBJ2-1, with 10 bases fitting TRBD1. Germline trimming cut 4 bases from V and 9 bases from J; bases unmatched to any gene: 12. The CDR3 is made up of 16 amino acids. Germline V gives CDR1 SGHTA, CDR2 FQGNSA. The CDR3 DNA is TGTGCCAGCAGCTCAACAGACAGGGGGCTTGAGGGTGAGCAGTTCTTC. This codes for CASSSTDRGLEGEQFF.

The V and J genes are TRBV4-2 and TRBJ2-7, with a tentative D call TRBD2 (6 bases). The V and J ends lost 2 bases and 5 bases respectively, with 19 bases between them. CDR3 length: 16 residues. In germline, CDR1 is LGHNA, CDR2 YNFKEQ. CDR3 loop: CASSQSPRGGANEQYF. In DNA form, the CDR3 reads TGTGCCAGCAGCCAATCCCCCCGGGGAGGAGCAAACGAGCAGTACTTC.

The chain is built from TRBV7-3 and TRBJ2-5, with TRBD2 as a possible D gene (5 bases). The CDR3 sequence is 15 residues long. Trimming pared 5 bases from V and 1 base from J, leaving 14 bases between. CDR1 and CDR2 (germline): SGHTA, FQGTGA. CDR3 nucleotides: TGTGCCAGCAGCGCGGGTGGTGGTTCCCAAGAGACCCAGTACTTC. Residues: CASSAGGGSQETQYF.

In its sample, this clone ranks as medium-sized. This chain connects TRBV7-9 to TRBJ1-6; TRBD1 might be the D (5 bases). V gave up 6 bases and J gave up 10 bases, with 19 bases separating them. CDR3 length: 15 residues. Germline V lookup: CDR1 SEHNR, CDR2 FQNEAQ (reference sequence). The CDR3, as DNA: TGTGCCAGCAGGGTCGACAGTGCCTTATTCTCACCCCTCCACTTT. Translating it yields CASRVDSALFSPLHF.

The rearrangement joins TRBV6-1 to TRBJ1-1; the match to TRBD1 covers 8 bases. The trim removed 6 bases at V and 1 base at J, leaving 4 bases unmatched. The CDR3 has 14 amino acids. CDR1 is MNHNS, CDR2 SASEGT, per germline. The CDR3 region is CASRPRGQNTEAFF. In DNA, the CDR3 is TGTGCCAGCAGACCCAGGGGGCAGAACACTGAAGCTTTCTTT.

The CDR3 nucleotides read TGTGCCAGCAGCAGATGGGACAGGGGCTACGAGCAGTACTTC. Translation: CASSRWDRGYEQYF. This rearrangement joins TRBV9 to TRBJ2-7, with TRBD1 matching 10 bases. Trimming removed 4 bases from V and 3 bases from J; junction bases left unmatched: 4. In germline, CDR1 is SGDLS, CDR2 YYNGEE. The CDR3 has 14 residues.

Relative to its sample, this clone is medium-sized. This sequence joins TRBV7-9 and TRBJ1-2; D is unclear. The germline CDR1 and CDR2 sequences are SEHNR and FQNEAQ (reference sequence). V was cut by 7 bases and J by 11 bases, with 14 bases left in between. CDR3 length: 11 residues. The CDR3 bases are TGTGCCAGCAAACGCAGGCTGGAATACACCTTC. Translation: CASKRRLEYTF.

This chain uses TRBV30 with TRBJ2-5; 8 bases map to TRBD2. The CDR3 extends over 17 amino acids. CDR1 is GTSNPN and CDR2 is SVGIG in the germline V gene (reference sequence). Trimming removed 3 bases from V and 1 base from J; junction bases left unmatched: 13. CDR3 sequence (DNA): TGTGCCTGGAGCCCCCGGATGGGGCTAGCGGGCCAAGAGACCCAGTACTTC. Encoded protein: CAWSPRMGLAGQETQYF.

The chain combines TRBV4-3 with TRBJ2-5; D possibly corresponds to TRBD1 (7 bases). The J call may be faulty, since TRBJ2-7 better matches the DNA end. The V gene's germline CDR1 is LGHNA and CDR2 YSLEER. This CDR3 has 15 residues. For the CDR3, the DNA is TGCGCCAGCAGCCAAGATCGGGGGACAGAATCCGAGCAGTACTTC. Translated, it gives CASSQDRGTESEQYF.

The genes are TRBV7-9 and TRBJ2-3, with 7 bases matching TRBD2. V dropped 5 bases and J dropped 4; count of bases not matched to a gene: 12. Germline assignment: CDR1 SEHNR and CDR2 FQNEAQ (reference sequence). The CDR3 covers 16 residues. The CDR3 is CASSTYGTNSADTQYF. The CDR3 region has the DNA TGTGCCAGCAGCACCTACGGGACTAACAGCGCAGATACGCAGTATTTT.

The rearrangement joins TRBV4-3 to TRBJ2-7; no definite D call. In germline, CDR1 is LGHNA, CDR2 YSLEER. This CDR3 spans 15 amino acids. Trimming removed 0 bases from V and 2 bases from J, with 11 bases in between. CDR3 sequence: CASSQDWQAAYEQYF. CDR3 nucleotides: TGCGCCAGCAGCCAAGATTGGCAGGCCGCCTACGAGCAGTACTTC.

The table lists this clone with a few counts. This chain connects TRBV7-9 to TRBJ1-2; weak D call: TRBD1 (6 bases). V gave up 5 bases and J gave up 3 bases, with 22 bases separating them. Germline lookup yields CDR1 SEHNR and CDR2 FQNEAQ (reference sequence). The CDR3 is 17 residues long. CDR3 in DNA: TGTGCCAGCAGCCCCAGGGGTGAGAACAAGGGGGACTATGGCTACACCTTC. Protein: CASSPRGENKGDYGYTF.

V gene TRBV10-2 combines with J gene TRBJ2-5; D may be TRBD2 (5 bases). The J call may be wrong; the DNA end is better matched by TRBJ2-7. CDR1 and CDR2 (germline): WSHSY, SAAADI. The CDR3 sequence is 13 residues long. The CDR3 DNA reads as TGCGCCAGCAGGTACCGGGACTCCTACGAGCAGTACTTC. Translation gives CASRYRDSYEQYF.

The chain links TRBV7-9 to TRBJ2-7; D is ambiguous. V lost 2 bases and J lost 3, with 8 bases in between. CDR3 length equals 13 residues. Germline loops: CDR1 SEHNR, CDR2 FQNEAQ (reference sequence). This CDR3 is CASSLLSNYEQYF. In nucleotides, the CDR3 is TGTGCCAGCAGCTTATTGTCTAACTACGAGCAGTACTTC.

The chain combines TRBV5-6 with TRBJ2-3; D uncertain. The CDR3 spans 16 residues. V dropped 1 base and J dropped 0 bases, with 12 bases sitting between them. Germline CDR1 SGHDT, CDR2 YYEEEE. For the CDR3, the DNA is TGTGCCAGCAGCTTGATGCGTGTCTTTAGCACAGATACGCAGTATTTT. Its translation is CASSLMRVFSTDTQYF.

The chain uses TRBV5-1 and TRBJ2-7; the D gene is possibly TRBD1 (5 bases). This CDR3 is built from 16 residues. The V and J ends lost 0 bases and 4 bases respectively, with 17 bases between them. Germline loops: CDR1 SGHRS, CDR2 YFSETQ. CDR3 in DNA: TGCGCCAGCAGCTTGGGGCAGGGAACTCCTCTGTACGAGCAGTACTTC. Its translation is CASSLGQGTPLYEQYF. Filled out from reference TRBV5-1 and TRBJ2-7, the complete variable domain reads KAGVTQTPRYLIKTRGQQVTLSCSPISGHRSVSWYQQTPGQGLQFLFEYFSETQRNKGNFPGRFSGRQFSNSRSEMNVSTLELGDSALYLCASSLGQGTPLYEQYFGPGTRLTVT.

The genes are TRBV2 and TRBJ2-2; no definite D call. CDR1 and CDR2 from the germline V gene are SNHLY and FYNNEI. The CDR3 is 12 amino acids. The CDR3 bases are TGTGCAGAGTGGTCGAACACCGGGGAGCTGTTTTTT. Encoded protein: CAEWSNTGELFF.

This clone appeared a single time. V usage is TRBV4-2 and J usage is TRBJ2-1, with TRBD2 identical over 9 bases. Trimming at V came to 0 bases and at J to 4 bases, leaving 4 bases not matched to a gene. The germline gives CDR1 LGHNA, CDR2 YNFKEQ. CDR3 length: 16 amino acids. The CDR3 is CASSQDGGGGYNEQFF. DNA for the CDR3: TGTGCCAGCAGCCAAGATGGCGGGGGGGGTTACAATGAGCAGTTCTTC.